Below, 11 T cell receptor beta chains from the same sample are listed, as sequenced in a study of control samples from healthy donors and cancer patients (dated by TCRdb to 2018 to 2021). Library method: the immunoSEQ multiplex PCR assay. This immuneACCESS table, as held by TCRdb, lists in-frame sequences with V and J called but not all clones. Of the missing ones, under half trace to an unresolved V gene in checked studies; the others have no known cause. The sample table contains 150,000 to 200,000 clones; only one count was recorded for 75% to 95% of them. The leading ten clones occupy roughly 2.1% of the sample. The sequenced sample consisted of blood. These receptor sequences come from a woman between 35 and 50 years old in good health.

The chain recombines TRBV19 with TRBJ1-2, with 7 bases aligning to TRBD1. Per germline, CDR1 LNHDA and CDR2 SQIVND (reference sequence). Losses at the gene ends were 8 bases for V and 8 bases for J; bases not matched to a gene: 8. The CDR3 loop spans 12 amino acids. In DNA form, the CDR3 reads TGTGCCAGTTCCGACAGGGACGGAGGCTACACCTTC. It specifies CASSDRDGGYTF.

This rearrangement joins TRBV19 to TRBJ1-4; no clear D gene. This CDR3 region has 14 residues. Per the germline V gene, CDR1 is LNHDA and CDR2 is SQIVND (reference sequence). V was shortened by 8 bases and J by 5 bases, with 15 bases between the two germline ends. The CDR3 spells CASSSGVRNEKLFF. In DNA, the CDR3 is TGTGCCAGTTCTAGCGGGGTCAGGAATGAAAAACTGTTTTTT.

This sequence joins TRBV4-1 and TRBJ2-5, with D unclear. This CDR3 spans 14 amino acids. V was pared by 5 bases and J by 5 bases, with 15 bases between. Germline lookup yields CDR1 MGHRA and CDR2 YSYEKL. CDR3 in DNA: TGCGCCAGCAGCGGTAGGACGGCCAGGGAGACCCAGTACTTC. Translated, it gives CASSGRTARETQYF.

This clone was seen just once. The V gene is TRBV3-1 (or the pseudogene TRBV3-2), the J gene TRBJ1-5; D not certain. The CDR3 is 15 residues long. Germline CDR1 is LGHDT and CDR2 is YNNKEL (reference sequence). V dropped 1 base and J dropped 1 base, with 8 bases sitting between them. CDR3: CASSQVYTSNQPQHF. CDR3 coding DNA: TGTGCCAGCAGCCAAGTCTACACCAGCAATCAGCCCCAGCATTTT.

The gene calls are TRBV29-1 and TRBJ1-1; 7 bases are a match to TRBD1. The CDR3 sequence is 13 residues long. Looked up from germline, CDR1 is SQVTM and CDR2 is ANQGSEA. After removal of 3 bases from V and 0 bases from J, the junction contained 1 base not matched to a gene. CDR3 sequence reads: CSVETGLNTEAFF. The CDR3 DNA reads as TGCAGCGTTGAGACAGGGCTGAACACTGAAGCTTTCTTT. Together with reference TRBV29-1 and TRBJ1-1, the CDR3 gives the full variable domain: SAVISQKPSRDICQRGTSLTIQCQVDSQVTMMFWYRQQPGQSLTLIATANQGSEATYESGFVIDKFPISRPNLTFSTLTVSNMSPEDSSIYLCSVETGLNTEAFFGQGTRLTVV.

The chain has TRBV2 and TRBJ2-1, with 7 bases aligning to TRBD1. Germline V CDR1 and CDR2: SNHLY, FYNNEI. With 6 bases clipped from V and 5 bases from J, the junction kept 7 bases outside the gene matches. CDR3 length: 14 amino acids. This CDR3 reads CASSSGQTNNEQFF. CDR3 bases: TGTGCCAGCAGCTCGGGACAGACTAACAATGAGCAGTTCTTC. Complete variable domain (other parts from reference TRBV2 and TRBJ2-1): EPEVTQTPSHQVTQMGQEVILRCVPISNHLYFYWYRQILGQKVEFLVSFYNNEISEKSEIFDDQFSVERPDGSNFTLKIRSTKLEDSAMYFCASSSGQTNNEQFFGPGTRLTVL.

J is TRBJ2-1 and V is TRBV6-5; D uncertain. Trimming left V 2 bases short and J 8 bases short, with 13 bases between. Germline-derived CDR1 and CDR2 are MNHEY and SVGAGI. The CDR3 sequence is 14 residues long. CDR3 region: CASSYGQALDEQFF. CDR3 bases: TGTGCCAGCAGTTACGGCCAAGCCCTAGATGAGCAGTTCTTC.

The chain combines TRBV19 with TRBJ2-1; 10 bases agree with TRBD1. The CDR3 runs to 15 residues. Germline lookup yields CDR1 LNHDA and CDR2 SQIVND (reference sequence). J lost 6 bases, V lost 8 bases, and 10 bases had no gene match. The CDR3 loop reads CASSYPGQGFNEQFF. The CDR3 DNA reads as TGTGCCAGTTCTTACCCGGGACAGGGGTTCAATGAGCAGTTCTTC.

A single count supports this clone. The chain uses TRBV5-6 and TRBJ2-7; 7 bases are a match to TRBD2. The germline gives CDR1 SGHDT, CDR2 YYEEEE. This CDR3 comprises 15 residues. The ends lost 2 bases at V and 0 bases at J; junction bases unmatched: 5. CDR3 residues: CASSLGGGSSYEQYF. The CDR3 nucleotides read TGTGCCAGCAGCTTAGGCGGGGGAAGCTCCTACGAGCAGTACTTC.

The chain recombines TRBV13 with TRBJ2-7; D not certain. In germline, CDR1 is PRHDT, CDR2 FYEKMQ (reference sequence). V was trimmed by 5 bases and J by 5 bases, leaving 13 bases between them. The CDR3 extends over 13 amino acids. CDR3 DNA sequence: TGTGCCAGCAGCCCCCGAGGCCGAGACGAGCAGTACTTC. Translated: CASSPRGRDEQYF.

CDR3 DNA: TGTGCCAGCAGCTTAGAGGTTGAAGCGCCGAGGTATGGCTACACCTTC. Translation gives CASSLEVEAPRYGYTF. The chain uses TRBV7-9 and TRBJ1-2; unclear D gene. Germline V gene sequence: CDR1 SEHNR, CDR2 FQNEAQ (reference sequence). The CDR3 is made up of 16 amino acids. Trimming took 1 base from V and 5 from J, leaving 17 bases between them.